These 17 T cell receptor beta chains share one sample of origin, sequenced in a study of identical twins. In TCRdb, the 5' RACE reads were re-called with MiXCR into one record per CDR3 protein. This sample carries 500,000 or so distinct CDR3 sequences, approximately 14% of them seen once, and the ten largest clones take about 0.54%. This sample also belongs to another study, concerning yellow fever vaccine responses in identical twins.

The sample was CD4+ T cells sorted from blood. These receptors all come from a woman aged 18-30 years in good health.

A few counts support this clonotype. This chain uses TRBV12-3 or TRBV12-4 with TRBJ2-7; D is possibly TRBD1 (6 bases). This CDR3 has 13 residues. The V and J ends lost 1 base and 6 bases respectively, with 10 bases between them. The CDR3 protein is CASSLGWTAEQYF. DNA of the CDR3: TGTGCCAGCAGTTTAGGGTGGACAGCCGAGCAGTACTTC.

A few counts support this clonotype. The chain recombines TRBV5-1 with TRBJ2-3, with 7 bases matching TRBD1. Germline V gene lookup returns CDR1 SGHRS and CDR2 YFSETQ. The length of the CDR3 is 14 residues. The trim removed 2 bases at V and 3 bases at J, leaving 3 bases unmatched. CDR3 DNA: TGCGCCAGCAGCTTAATGACAGGGACAGATACGCAGTATTTT. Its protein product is CASSLMTGTDTQYF.

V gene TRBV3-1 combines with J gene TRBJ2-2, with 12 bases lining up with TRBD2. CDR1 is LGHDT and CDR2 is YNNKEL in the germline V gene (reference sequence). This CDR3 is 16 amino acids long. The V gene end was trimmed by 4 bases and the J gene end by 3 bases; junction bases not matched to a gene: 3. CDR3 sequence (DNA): TGTGCCAGCAGCCCCACTAGCGGGGGGCACACCGGGGAGCTGTTTTTT. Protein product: CASSPTSGGHTGELFF. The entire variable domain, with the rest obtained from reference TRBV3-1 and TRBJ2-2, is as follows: DTAVSQTPKYLVTQMGNDKSIKCEQNLGHDTMYWYKQDSKKFLKIMFSYNNKELIINETVPNRFSPKSPDKAHLNLHINSLELGDSAVYFCASSPTSGGHTGELFFGEGSRLTVL.

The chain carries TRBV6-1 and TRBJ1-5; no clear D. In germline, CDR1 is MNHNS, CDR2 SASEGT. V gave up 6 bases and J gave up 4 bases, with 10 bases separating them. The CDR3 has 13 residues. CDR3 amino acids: CASRRGGNQPQHF. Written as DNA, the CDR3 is TGTGCCAGCAGGCGGGGAGGGAATCAGCCCCAGCATTTT.

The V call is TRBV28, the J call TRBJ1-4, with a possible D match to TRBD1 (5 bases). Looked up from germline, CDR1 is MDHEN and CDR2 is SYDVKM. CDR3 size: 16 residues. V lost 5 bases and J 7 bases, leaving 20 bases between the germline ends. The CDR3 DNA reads TGTGCCAGCAGTGCAGCAGGGTCGCTTCAGGTTGAAAAACTGTTTTTT. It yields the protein CASSAAGSLQVEKLFF.

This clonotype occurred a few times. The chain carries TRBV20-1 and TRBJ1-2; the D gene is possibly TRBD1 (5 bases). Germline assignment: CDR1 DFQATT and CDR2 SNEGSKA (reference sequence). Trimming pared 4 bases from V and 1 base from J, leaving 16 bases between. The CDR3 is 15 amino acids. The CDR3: CSATHTGANNYGYTF. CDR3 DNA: TGCAGTGCTACTCATACCGGGGCGAATAACTATGGCTACACCTTC.

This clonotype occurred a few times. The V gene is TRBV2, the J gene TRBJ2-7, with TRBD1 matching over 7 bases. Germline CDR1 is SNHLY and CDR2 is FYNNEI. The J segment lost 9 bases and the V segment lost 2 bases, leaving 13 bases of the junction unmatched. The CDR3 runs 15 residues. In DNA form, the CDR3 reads TGTGCCAGCAGTGAACCGGGACAGCAGTCCATCAGGCAGTACTTC. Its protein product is CASSEPGQQSIRQYF. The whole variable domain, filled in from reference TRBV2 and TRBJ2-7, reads EPEVTQTPSHQVTQMGQEVILRCVPISNHLYFYWYRQILGQKVEFLVSFYNNEISEKSEIFDDQFSVERPDGSNFTLKIRSTKLEDSAMYFCASSEPGQQSIRQYFGPGTRLTVT.

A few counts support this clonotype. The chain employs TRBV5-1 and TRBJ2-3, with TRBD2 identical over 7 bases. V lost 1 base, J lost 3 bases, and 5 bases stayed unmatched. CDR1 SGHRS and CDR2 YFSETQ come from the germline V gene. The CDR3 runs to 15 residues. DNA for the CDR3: TGCGCCAGCAGCTTGAGCGGGATCGGAACAGATACGCAGTATTTT. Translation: CASSLSGIGTDTQYF.

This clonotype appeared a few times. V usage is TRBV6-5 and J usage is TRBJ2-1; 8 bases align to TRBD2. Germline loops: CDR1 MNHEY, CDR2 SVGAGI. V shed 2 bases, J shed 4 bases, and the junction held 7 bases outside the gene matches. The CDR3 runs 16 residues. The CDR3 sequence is CASSYGVGGGYNEQFF. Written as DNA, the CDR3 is TGTGCCAGCAGTTACGGGGTCGGGGGGGGTTACAATGAGCAGTTCTTC.

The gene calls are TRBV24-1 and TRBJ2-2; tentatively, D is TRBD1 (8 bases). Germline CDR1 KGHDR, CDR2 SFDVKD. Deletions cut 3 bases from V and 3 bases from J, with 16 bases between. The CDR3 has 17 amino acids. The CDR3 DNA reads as TGTGCCACCAGTGATCGCAGAACAGGGGGGGACACCGGGGAGCTGTTTTTT. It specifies CATSDRRTGGDTGELFF.

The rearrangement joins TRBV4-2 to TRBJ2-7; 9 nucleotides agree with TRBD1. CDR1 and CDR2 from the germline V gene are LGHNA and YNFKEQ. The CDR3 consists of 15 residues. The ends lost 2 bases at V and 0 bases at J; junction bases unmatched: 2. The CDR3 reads CASSQRTGASYEQYF. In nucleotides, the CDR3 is TGTGCCAGCAGCCAACGGACAGGGGCCTCCTACGAGCAGTACTTC.

The CDR3 spells CSVDTGIGYTF. In DNA, the CDR3 is TGCAGCGTTGATACAGGGATCGGCTACACCTTC. The chain uses TRBV29-1 and TRBJ1-2, with D maybe TRBD1 (6 bases). The germline V gene encodes CDR1 SQVTM and CDR2 ANQGSEA. There are 11 residues in the CDR3. V was clipped by 3 bases and J by 8 bases, with 10 bases between them.

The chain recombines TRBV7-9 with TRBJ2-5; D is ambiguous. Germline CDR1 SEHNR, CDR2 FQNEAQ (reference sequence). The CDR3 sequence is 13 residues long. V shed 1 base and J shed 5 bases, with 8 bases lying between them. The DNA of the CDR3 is TGTGCCAGCAGCTTAGTTACGAGGGAGACCCAGTACTTC. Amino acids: CASSLVTRETQYF.

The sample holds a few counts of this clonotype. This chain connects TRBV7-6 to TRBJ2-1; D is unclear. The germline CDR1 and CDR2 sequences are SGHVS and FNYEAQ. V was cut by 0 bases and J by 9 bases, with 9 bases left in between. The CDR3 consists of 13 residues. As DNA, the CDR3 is TGTGCCAGCAGCTTAGCACTTAGCAGTGAGCAGTTCTTC. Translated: CASSLALSSEQFF.

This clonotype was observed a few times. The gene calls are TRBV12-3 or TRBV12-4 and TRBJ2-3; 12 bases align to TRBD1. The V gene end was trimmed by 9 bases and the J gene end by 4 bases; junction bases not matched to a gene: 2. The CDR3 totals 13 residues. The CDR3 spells CASRDRGPDTQYF. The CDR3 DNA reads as TGTGCCAGTAGGGACAGGGGGCCAGATACGCAGTATTTT.

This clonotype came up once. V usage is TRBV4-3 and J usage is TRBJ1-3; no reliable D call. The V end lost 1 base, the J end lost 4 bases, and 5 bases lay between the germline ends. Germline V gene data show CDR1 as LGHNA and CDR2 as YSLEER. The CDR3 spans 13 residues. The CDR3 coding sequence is TGCGCCAGCAGCCAAGTTGGGGGAAACACCATATATTTT. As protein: CASSQVGGNTIYF.

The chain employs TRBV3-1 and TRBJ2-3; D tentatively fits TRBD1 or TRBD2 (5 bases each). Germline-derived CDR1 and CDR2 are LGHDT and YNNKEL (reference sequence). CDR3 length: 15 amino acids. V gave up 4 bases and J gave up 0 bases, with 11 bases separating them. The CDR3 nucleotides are TGTGCCAGCAGCCCCCGACAGCGGAGCACAGATACGCAGTATTTT. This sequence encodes CASSPRQRSTDTQYF.